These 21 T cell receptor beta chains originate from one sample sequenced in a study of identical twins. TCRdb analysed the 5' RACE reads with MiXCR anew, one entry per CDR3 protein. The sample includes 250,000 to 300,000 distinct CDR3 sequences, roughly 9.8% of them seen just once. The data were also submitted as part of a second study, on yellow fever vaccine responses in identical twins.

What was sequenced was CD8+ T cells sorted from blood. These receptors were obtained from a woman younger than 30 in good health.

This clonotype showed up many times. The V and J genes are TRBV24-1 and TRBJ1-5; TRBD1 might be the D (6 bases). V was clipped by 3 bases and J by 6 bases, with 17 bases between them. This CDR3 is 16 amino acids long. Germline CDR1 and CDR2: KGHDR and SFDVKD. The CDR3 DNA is TGTGCCACCAGTGATACCGGGAAGGGGGGACTTCAGCCCCAGCATTTT. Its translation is CATSDTGKGGLQPQHF.

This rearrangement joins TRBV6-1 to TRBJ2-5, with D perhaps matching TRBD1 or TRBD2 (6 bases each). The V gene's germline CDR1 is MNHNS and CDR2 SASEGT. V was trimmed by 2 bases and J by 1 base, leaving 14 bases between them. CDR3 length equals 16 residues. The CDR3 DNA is TGTGCCAGCAGTGAACGGGGGCCATTGGTCCAAGAGACCCAGTACTTC. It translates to CASSERGPLVQETQYF.

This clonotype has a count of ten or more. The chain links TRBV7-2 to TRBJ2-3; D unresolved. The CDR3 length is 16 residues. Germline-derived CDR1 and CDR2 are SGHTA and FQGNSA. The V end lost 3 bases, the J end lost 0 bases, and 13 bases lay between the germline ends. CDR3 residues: CASSFPLSESTDTQYF. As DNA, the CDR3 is TGTGCCAGCAGCTTTCCATTAAGCGAGAGCACAGATACGCAGTATTTT.

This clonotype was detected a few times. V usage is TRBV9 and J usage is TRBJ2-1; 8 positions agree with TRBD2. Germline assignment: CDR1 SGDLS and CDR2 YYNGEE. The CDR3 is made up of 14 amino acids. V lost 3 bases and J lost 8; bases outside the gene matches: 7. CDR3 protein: CASSAGGPGHEQFF. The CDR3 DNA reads TGTGCCAGCAGCGCGGGGGGGCCTGGGCATGAGCAGTTCTTC.

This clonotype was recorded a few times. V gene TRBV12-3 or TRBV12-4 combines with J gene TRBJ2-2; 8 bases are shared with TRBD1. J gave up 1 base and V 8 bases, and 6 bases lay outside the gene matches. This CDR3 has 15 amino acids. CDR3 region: CASSRQGQNTGELFF. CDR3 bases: TGTGCCAGCTCTAGACAGGGGCAGAACACCGGGGAGCTGTTTTTT.

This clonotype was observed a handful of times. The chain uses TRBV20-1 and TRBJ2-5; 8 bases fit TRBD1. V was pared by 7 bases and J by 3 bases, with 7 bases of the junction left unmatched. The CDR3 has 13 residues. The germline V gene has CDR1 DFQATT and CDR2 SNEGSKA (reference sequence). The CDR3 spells CSVKTTGEETQYF. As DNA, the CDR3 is TGCAGTGTTAAGACGACAGGGGAAGAGACCCAGTACTTC.

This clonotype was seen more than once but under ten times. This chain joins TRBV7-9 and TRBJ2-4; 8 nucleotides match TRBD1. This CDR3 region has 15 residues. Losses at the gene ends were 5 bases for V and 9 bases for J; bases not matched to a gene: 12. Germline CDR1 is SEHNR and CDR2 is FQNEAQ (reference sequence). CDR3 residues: CASSTISGTGSIQYF. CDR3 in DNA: TGTGCCAGCAGCACCATTTCCGGGACAGGTAGCATTCAGTACTTC.

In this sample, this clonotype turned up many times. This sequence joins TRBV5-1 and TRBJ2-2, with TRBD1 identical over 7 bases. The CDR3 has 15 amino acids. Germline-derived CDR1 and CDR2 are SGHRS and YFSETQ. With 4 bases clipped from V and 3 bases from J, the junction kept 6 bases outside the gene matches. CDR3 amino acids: CASSLWTGYTGELFF. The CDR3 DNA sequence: TGCGCCAGCAGCCTCTGGACAGGCTACACCGGGGAGCTGTTTTTT.

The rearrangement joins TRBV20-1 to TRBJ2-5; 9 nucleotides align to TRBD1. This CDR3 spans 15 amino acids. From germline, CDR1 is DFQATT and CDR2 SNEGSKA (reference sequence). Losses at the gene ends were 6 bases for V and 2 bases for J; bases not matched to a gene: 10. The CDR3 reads CSATRRQGGQETQYF. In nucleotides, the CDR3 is TGCAGTGCCACCCGCCGACAGGGGGGACAAGAGACCCAGTACTTC.

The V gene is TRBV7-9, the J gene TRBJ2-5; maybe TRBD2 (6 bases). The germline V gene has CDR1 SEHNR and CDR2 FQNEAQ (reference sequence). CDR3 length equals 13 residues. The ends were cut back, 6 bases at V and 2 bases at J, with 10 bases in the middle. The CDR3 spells CASSGGLQETQYF. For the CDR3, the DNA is TGTGCCAGCAGTGGAGGGCTGCAAGAGACCCAGTACTTC.

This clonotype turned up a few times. CDR3: CAISADESGWKGNQPQHF. DNA for the CDR3: TGTGCCATCAGTGCGGATGAGTCAGGATGGAAGGGCAATCAGCCCCAGCATTTT. The chain uses TRBV10-3 and TRBJ1-5; no clear D gene. This CDR3 contains 18 residues. Germline V gene lookup returns CDR1 ENHRY and CDR2 SYGVKD. Trimming shortened V by 4 bases and J by 2 bases, and 21 bases separated the two germline ends.

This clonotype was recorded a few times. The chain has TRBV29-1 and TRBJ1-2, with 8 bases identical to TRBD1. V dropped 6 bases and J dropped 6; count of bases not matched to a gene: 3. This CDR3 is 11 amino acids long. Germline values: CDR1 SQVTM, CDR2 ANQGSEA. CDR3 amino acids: CSVQDRDGYTF. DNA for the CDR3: TGCAGCGTCCAGGACAGGGATGGCTACACCTTC.

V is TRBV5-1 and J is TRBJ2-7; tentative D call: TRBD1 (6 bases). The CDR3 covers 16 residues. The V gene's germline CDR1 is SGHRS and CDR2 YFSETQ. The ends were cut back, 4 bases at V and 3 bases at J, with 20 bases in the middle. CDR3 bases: TGCGCCAGCAGCGGAACCACTTCCGGGACACACTACGAGCAGTACTTC. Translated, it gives CASSGTTSGTHYEQYF.

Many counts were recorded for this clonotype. CDR3 nucleotide sequence: TGTGCCAGCAGTTTTGTTGTTCAGGAAAAAGAGCAGTTCTTC. It encodes CASSFVVQEKEQFF. The chain has TRBV28 and TRBJ2-1; D unclear. V lost 3 bases to trimming and J lost 10 bases, with 16 bases between them. The CDR3 is made up of 14 amino acids. Germline-derived CDR1 and CDR2 are MDHEN and SYDVKM.

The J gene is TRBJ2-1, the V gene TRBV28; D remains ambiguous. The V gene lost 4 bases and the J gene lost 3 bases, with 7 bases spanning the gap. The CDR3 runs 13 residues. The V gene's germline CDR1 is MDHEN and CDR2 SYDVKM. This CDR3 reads CASSYDGYNEQFF. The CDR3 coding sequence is TGTGCCAGCAGTTACGACGGCTACAATGAGCAGTTCTTC.

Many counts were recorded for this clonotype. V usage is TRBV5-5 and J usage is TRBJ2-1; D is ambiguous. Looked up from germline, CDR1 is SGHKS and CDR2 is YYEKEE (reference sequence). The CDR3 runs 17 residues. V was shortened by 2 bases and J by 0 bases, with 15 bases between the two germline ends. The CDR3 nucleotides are TGTGCCAGCAGCTTAAACCTCGACATCCTCTCCTACAATGAGCAGTTCTTC. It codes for CASSLNLDILSYNEQFF.

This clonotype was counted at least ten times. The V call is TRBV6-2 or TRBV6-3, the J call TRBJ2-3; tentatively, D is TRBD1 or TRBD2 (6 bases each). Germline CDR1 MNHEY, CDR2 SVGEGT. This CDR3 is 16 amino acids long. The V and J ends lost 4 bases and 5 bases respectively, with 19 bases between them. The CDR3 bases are TGTGCCAGCAGTTCTCTTTGGGGGCGCGGGATAGATACGCAGTATTTT. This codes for CASSSLWGRGIDTQYF.

Here the CDR3 reads CATHSGAGSYEQYF. In DNA, the CDR3 is TGTGCCACCCACTCAGGAGCCGGCTCCTACGAGCAGTACTTC. J is TRBJ2-7 and V is TRBV24-1; D is ambiguous. Deletions cut 9 bases from V and 0 bases from J, with 14 bases between. Per the germline V gene, CDR1 is KGHDR and CDR2 is SFDVKD. The length of the CDR3 is 14 residues.

CDR3 nucleotides: TGCAGCGTTGTTGCGGGACAGGCAAGAGGGGAGCAGTACTTC. Translated, it gives CSVVAGQARGEQYF. This chain uses TRBV29-1 with TRBJ2-7; 8 bases align to TRBD1. The germline CDR1 and CDR2 sequences are SQVTM and ANQGSEA. V lost 4 bases to trimming and J lost 7 bases; unmatched junction nucleotides: 12. The CDR3 runs 14 residues.

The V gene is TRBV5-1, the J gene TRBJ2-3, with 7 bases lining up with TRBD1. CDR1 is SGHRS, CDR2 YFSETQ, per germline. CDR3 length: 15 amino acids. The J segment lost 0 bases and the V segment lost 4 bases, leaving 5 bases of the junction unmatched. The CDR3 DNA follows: TGCGCCAGCAGCCCCGGGACAGAGAGCACAGATACGCAGTATTTT. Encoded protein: CASSPGTESTDTQYF.

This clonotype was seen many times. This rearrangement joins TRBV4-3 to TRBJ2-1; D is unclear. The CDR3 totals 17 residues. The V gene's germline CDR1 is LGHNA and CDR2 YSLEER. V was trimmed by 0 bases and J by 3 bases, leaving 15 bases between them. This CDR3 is CASSQESPWAVYNEQFF. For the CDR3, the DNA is TGCGCCAGCAGCCAAGAGTCTCCCTGGGCAGTCTACAATGAGCAGTTCTTC.